These 2 T cell receptor beta chains were all obtained from the same sample, sequenced in a study of T cell changes during pregnancy in multiple sclerosis (dated by TCRdb to the late 2010s). Library method: the immunoSEQ multiplex PCR assay. Imported from immuneACCESS, the table was reduced by TCRdb to in-frame sequences with V and J called. These copies leave out some clones; in studies compared against another copy, an unresolved V gene accounts for under half, and the cause of the remainder is not known. For this sample there are 30,000 to 45,000 clones; 91% appear just once. Of the sample, about 0.45% falls within the top ten clones. Here the sequenced sample was CD4+ T cells from peripheral blood mononuclear cells, taken in the second trimester of pregnancy. These receptors all come from a female donor in good health, enrolled as a control in a pregnancy study.

The J gene is TRBJ2-7, the V gene TRBV28; the D gene is possibly TRBD2 (7 bases). The germline V and J ends were trimmed by 3 bases and 4 bases, with 16 bases remaining between them. This CDR3 contains 15 residues. The germline V gene encodes CDR1 MDHEN and CDR2 SYDVKM. The CDR3 bases are TGTGCCAGCAGTTTCCCTCAGGGGACTACTTACGAGCAGTACTTC. Translated, it gives CASSFPQGTTYEQYF.

The rearrangement links TRBV7-9 to TRBJ1-4; possible D gene TRBD1, 5 bases. The CDR3 covers 18 residues. V was shortened by 3 bases and J by 8 bases, with 25 bases between the two germline ends. Germline V gene sequence: CDR1 SEHNR, CDR2 FQNEAQ (reference sequence). The CDR3 reads CASSFGPGQGPYREKLFF. The CDR3 DNA sequence: TGTGCCAGCAGCTTTGGGCCCGGGCAGGGCCCATACCGGGAAAAACTGTTTTTT.